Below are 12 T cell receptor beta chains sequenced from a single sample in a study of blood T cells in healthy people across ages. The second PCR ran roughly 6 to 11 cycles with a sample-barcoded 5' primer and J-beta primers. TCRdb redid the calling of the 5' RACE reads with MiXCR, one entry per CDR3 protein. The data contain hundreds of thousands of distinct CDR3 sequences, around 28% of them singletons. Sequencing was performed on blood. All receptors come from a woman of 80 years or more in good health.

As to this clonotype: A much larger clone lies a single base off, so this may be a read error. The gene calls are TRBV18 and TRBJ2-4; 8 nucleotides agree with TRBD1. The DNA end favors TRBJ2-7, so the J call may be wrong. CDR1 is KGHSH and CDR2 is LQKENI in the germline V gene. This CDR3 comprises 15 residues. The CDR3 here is CASPPSGQGAAEQYF. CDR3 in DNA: TGTGCCAGCCCACCAAGTGGGCAGGGGGCAGCCGAGCAGTACTTC.

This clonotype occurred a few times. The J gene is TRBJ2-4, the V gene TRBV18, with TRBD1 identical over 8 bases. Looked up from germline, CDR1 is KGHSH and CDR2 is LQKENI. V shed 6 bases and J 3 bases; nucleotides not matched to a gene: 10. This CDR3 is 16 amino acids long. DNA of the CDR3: TGTGCCAGCTCGTCCGGGACAGGATTTATCAAAAACATTCAGTACTTC. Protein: CASSSGTGFIKNIQYF.

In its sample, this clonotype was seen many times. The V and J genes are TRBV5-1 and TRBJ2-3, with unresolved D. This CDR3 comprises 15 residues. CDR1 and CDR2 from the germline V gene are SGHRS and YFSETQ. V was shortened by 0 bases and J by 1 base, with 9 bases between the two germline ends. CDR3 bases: TGCGCCAGCAGCTTGGGCAACTCGGGCACAGATACGCAGTATTTT. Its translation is CASSLGNSGTDTQYF.

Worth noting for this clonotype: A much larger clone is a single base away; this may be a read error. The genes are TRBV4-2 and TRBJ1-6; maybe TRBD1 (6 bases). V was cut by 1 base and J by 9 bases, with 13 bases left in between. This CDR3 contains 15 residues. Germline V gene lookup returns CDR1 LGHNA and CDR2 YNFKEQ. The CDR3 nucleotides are TGTGCCAGCAGCCAAGTGGGGACAAGAGGTTCACCCCTCCACTTT. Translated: CASSQVGTRGSPLHF.

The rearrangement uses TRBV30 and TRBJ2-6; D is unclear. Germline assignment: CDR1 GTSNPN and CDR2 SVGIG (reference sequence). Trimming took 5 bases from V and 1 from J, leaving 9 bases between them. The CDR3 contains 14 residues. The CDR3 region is CAWLRPSGANVLTF. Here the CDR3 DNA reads TGTGCCTGGCTGCGCCCTTCTGGGGCCAACGTCCTGACTTTC. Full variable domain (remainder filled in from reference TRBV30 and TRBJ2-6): SQTIHQWPATLVQPVGSPLSLECTVEGTSNPNLYWYRQAAGRGLQLLFYSVGIGQISSEVPQNLSASRPQDRQFILSSKKLLLSDSGFYLCAWLRPSGANVLTFGAGSRLTVL.

CDR3 sequence reads: CASSYVTGGKNTEAFF. CDR3 DNA sequence: TGTGCCAGCAGTTACGTCACTGGGGGGAAGAACACTGAAGCTTTCTTT. This chain uses TRBV6-6 with TRBJ1-1; the D gene is possibly TRBD1 (5 bases). The germline gives CDR1 MNHNY, CDR2 SVGAGI (reference sequence). V shed 2 bases and J shed 1 base, with 14 bases lying between them. The CDR3 length is 16 residues.

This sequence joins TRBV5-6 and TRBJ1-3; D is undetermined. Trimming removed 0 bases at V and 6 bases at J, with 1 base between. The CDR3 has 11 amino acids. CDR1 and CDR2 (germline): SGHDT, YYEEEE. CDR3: CASSLENTIYF. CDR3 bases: TGTGCCAGCAGCTTGGAAAACACCATATATTTT.

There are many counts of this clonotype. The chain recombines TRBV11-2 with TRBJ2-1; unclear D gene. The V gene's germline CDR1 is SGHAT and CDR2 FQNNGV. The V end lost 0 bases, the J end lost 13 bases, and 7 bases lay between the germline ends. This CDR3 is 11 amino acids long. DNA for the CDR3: TGTGCCAGCAGCTTAGATTGGACCCAGTTCTTC. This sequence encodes CASSLDWTQFF.

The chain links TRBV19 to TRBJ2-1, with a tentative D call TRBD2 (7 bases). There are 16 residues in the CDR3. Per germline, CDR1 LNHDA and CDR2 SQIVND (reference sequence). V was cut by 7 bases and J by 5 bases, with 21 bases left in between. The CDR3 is CASTGASWGGDNEQFF. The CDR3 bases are TGTGCCAGTACAGGGGCCTCTTGGGGGGGAGACAATGAGCAGTTCTTC.

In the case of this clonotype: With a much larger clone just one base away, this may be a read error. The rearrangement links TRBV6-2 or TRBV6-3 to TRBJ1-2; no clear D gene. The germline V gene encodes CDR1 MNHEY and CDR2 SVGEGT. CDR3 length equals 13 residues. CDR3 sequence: CASSQTENYGFTF. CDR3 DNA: TGTGCCAGCAGCCAGACGGAGAACTATGGCTTCACCTTC.

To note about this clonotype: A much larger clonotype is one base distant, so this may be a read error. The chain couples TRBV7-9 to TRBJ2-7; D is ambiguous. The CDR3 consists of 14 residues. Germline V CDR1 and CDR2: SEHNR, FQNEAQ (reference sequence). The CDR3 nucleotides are TGTGTCAGCAGCTTATCCACCCTAGGCTACGAGCAGTACTTC. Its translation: CVSSLSTLGYEQYF.

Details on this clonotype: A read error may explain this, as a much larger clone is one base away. The CDR3 here is CTITPSGANVLTF. The CDR3 region has the DNA TGTACCATCACACCCTCTGGGGCCAACGTCCTGACTTTC. This chain uses TRBV6-2 or TRBV6-3 with TRBJ2-6; D gene uncertain. Germline V CDR1 and CDR2: MNHEY, SVGEGT. This CDR3 has 13 amino acids.